Below are 29 T cell receptor beta chains sequenced from a single sample in a study of Tregs in tolerant kidney transplant recipients (dated by TCRdb to about 2019). Libraries came from the immunoSEQ multiplex PCR assay. TCRdb limited this immuneACCESS table to in-frame rearrangements with V and J called. A share of clones is missing; checked studies link under half to unresolved V genes, and the rest is unexplained. The data table for this sample lists tens of thousands of clones. Approximately 8.1% of the sample rests with the top ten. In light of the paper, this sample's time point label describes: blood sample drawn before combined kidney and bone marrow transplant. Material: CD8+ T cells from blood, obtained before the transplant. The receptors here all came from a human donor who received a combined kidney and bone marrow transplant.

A word on this clone: The CDR3 end lies 3 residues beyond the end of the read and is filled in from the germline J gene. V and J are TRBV19 and TRBJ2-3; 8 bases fit TRBD1. The germline V gene encodes CDR1 LNHDA and CDR2 SQIVND (reference sequence). Trimming removed 1 base from V and 6 bases from J; junction bases left unmatched: 6. This CDR3 contains 15 residues. CDR3 DNA (partial): TGTGCCAGTAGTATAGTTCGGACAGGGCTGGATACG. Protein: CASSIVRTGLDT. The CDR3 reads in full as CASSIVRTGLDTQYF.

A note on this clone: The sequenced fragment ends 3 residues before the CDR3 boundary, so the rest is inferred from the germline J gene. V gene TRBV7-8 combines with J gene TRBJ2-7; TRBD1 aligns across 8 bases. J was trimmed by 0 bases and V by 5 bases; bases with no gene match: 12. Germline V lookup: CDR1 SGHVS, CDR2 FQNEAQ. The CDR3 covers 17 residues. The CDR3 region is CASSHGDRHPSSYEQYF. The CDR3 DNA, read in part, is TGTGCCAGCAGCCATGGGGACAGGCACCCAAGCTCCTACGAG. Filled out from reference TRBV7-8 and TRBJ2-7, the complete variable domain reads GAGVSQSPRYKVAKRGQDVALRCDPISGHVSLFWYQQALGQGPEFLTYFQNEAQLDKSGLPSDRFFAERPEGSVSTLKIQRTQQEDSAVYLCASSHGDRHPSSYEQYFGPGTRLTVT.

Worth noting for this clone: The read falls 3 residues short of the CDR3 end, and the missing part is taken from the germline J gene. This chain connects TRBV6-2 or TRBV6-3 to TRBJ1-5; D gene uncertain. CDR1 and CDR2 (germline): MNHEY, SVGEGT. V lost 1 base, J lost 2 bases, and 15 bases lay in between. The CDR3 totals 17 residues. The CDR3 sequence is CASSYYIGLGGNQPQHF. The CDR3 bases that were read are TGTGCCAGCAGTTACTATATAGGGCTGGGTGGCAATCAGCCC.

A remark on this clone: The observed sequence ends 3 residues before the CDR3 terminus, with the missing tail filled in from the germline J gene. This chain connects TRBV7-9 to TRBJ2-5; 8 nucleotides agree with TRBD1. The germline V gene has CDR1 SEHNR and CDR2 FQNEAQ (reference sequence). V dropped 4 bases and J dropped 2; count of bases not matched to a gene: 6. The CDR3 sequence is 15 residues long. The CDR3 protein is CASSSRTGSQETQYF. The sequenced CDR3 bases are TGTGCCAGCAGCTCCAGGACAGGGTCACAAGAGACC.

As for this clone: The read stops 3 residues short of the end of the CDR3; the missing end is completed from the germline J gene. The gene calls are TRBV13 and TRBJ2-7; 7 nucleotides agree with TRBD2. The CDR3 covers 15 residues. J gave up 2 bases and V 7 bases, and 11 bases lay outside the gene matches. Germline assignment: CDR1 PRHDT and CDR2 FYEKMQ (reference sequence). The DNA read from the CDR3 is TGTGCCAGCACTTTGGGGGGGGAGGGCCCCTACGAG. Residues: CASTLGGEGPYE. The CDR3 as a whole reads CASTLGGEGPYEQYF.

In regard to this clone: Read coverage stops 3 residues before the CDR3 terminus; the germline J gene supplies the remainder. The chain recombines TRBV15 with TRBJ1-3; D not resolved. Germline V lookup: CDR1 LNHNV, CDR2 YYDKDF (reference sequence). V gave up 0 bases and J gave up 0 bases, with 6 bases separating them. The CDR3 loop spans 15 amino acids. The CDR3 sequence is CATSRDKGSGNTIYF. CDR3 DNA, as far as it was read: TGTGCCACCAGCAGAGATAAGGGCTCTGGAAACACC. Full variable domain (missing parts from reference TRBV15 and TRBJ1-3): DAMVIQNPRYQVTQFGKPVTLSCSQTLNHNVMYWYQQKSSQAPKLLFHYYDKDFNNEADTPDNFQSRRPNTSFCFLDIRSPGLGDTAMYLCATSRDKGSGNTIYFGEGSWLTVV.

The chain's CDR3 is CSVVVDTGELFF. The sequenced part of the CDR3 DNA is TGCAGCGTTGTAGTGGACACCGGGGAG. The V and J genes are TRBV29-1 and TRBJ2-2; D call uncertain. The sequence runs out 3 residues before the end of the CDR3; the remainder is reconstructed from the germline J gene. The germline CDR1 and CDR2 sequences are SQVTM and ANQGSEA. The CDR3 sequence is 12 residues long. Trimming cost V 4 bases and J 3 bases, with 6 bases left between them.

As for this clone: The read finishes 3 residues shy of the CDR3 end, and the germline J gene is used to complete it. The chain couples TRBV7-2 to TRBJ2-1; TRBD2 matches 9 bases. Germline V lookup: CDR1 SGHTA, CDR2 FQGNSA. The CDR3 is 18 amino acids. With V trimmed by 0 bases and J by 8 bases, 14 bases remained unmatched. The CDR3 reads CASSLALRGLAGVDEQFF. CDR3 bases read: TGTGCCAGCAGCTTAGCCCTACGTGGATTAGCGGGAGTAGATGAG.

On this clone itself: The CDR3 goes on 3 residues after the read ends, and that part is filled in from the germline J gene. V and J are TRBV6-1 and TRBJ2-7, with TRBD2 matching over 8 bases. Germline CDR1 is MNHNS and CDR2 is SASEGT. With V trimmed by 3 bases and J by 1 base, 2 bases remained unmatched. The CDR3 is 14 residues long. Incomplete CDR3 DNA: TGTGCCAGCAGTGACCGGGGGGGATCCTACGAG. It codes for CASSDRGGSYE. Given in full, the CDR3 is CASSDRGGSYEQYF.

With regard to this clone: The read falls 3 residues short of the CDR3 end, and the missing part is taken from the germline J gene. The gene calls are TRBV18 and TRBJ1-3; TRBD1 might be the D (6 bases). The CDR3 is 22 residues long. Trimming removed 3 bases at V and 0 bases at J, with 30 bases between. Germline loops: CDR1 KGHSH, CDR2 LQKENI. This chain's CDR3 is CASSPVPYQVTGSSSSGNTIYF. Incomplete CDR3 DNA: TGTGCCAGCTCACCGGTTCCGTACCAAGTCACAGGGTCTAGCAGCTCTGGAAACACC.

Turning to this clone: The CDR3 extends 3 residues past the end of the read, so its final part is completed from the germline J gene. The chain uses TRBV29-1 and TRBJ1-1, with unresolved D. Per the germline V gene, CDR1 is SQVTM and CDR2 is ANQGSEA. Trimming took off 0 bases at V and 4 bases at J, with 6 bases between the two ends. The CDR3 is 12 residues long. The CDR3 sequence is CSVEEGVTEAFF. The DNA read from the CDR3 is TGCAGCGTTGAAGAAGGTGTCACTGAA.

Comments on this clone: The read is 3 residues too short to cover the CDR3 end, so that end is filled in from the germline J gene. The chain uses TRBV5-3 and TRBJ1-4, with 7 bases identical to TRBD1. TRBV5-3 carries the ORF label, with uncertain function. J was trimmed by 7 bases and V by 3 bases; bases with no gene match: 9. The length of the CDR3 is 15 residues. CDR3 region: CARSSPDRHSEKLFF. Incomplete CDR3 DNA: TGTGCCAGAAGCTCACCGGACAGGCACAGTGAAAAA.

Details on this clone: The CDR3 end is not reached by the read, which stops 3 residues before it; the germline J gene fills it in. This chain uses TRBV6-2 or TRBV6-3 with TRBJ2-2; 7 bases line up with TRBD2. There are 13 residues in the CDR3. V was pared by 7 bases and J by 4 bases, with 3 bases of the junction left unmatched. Looked up from germline, CDR1 is MNHEY and CDR2 is SVGEGT. The CDR3 loop reads CASIPGGTGELFF. CDR3 DNA, as far as it was read: TGTGCCAGCATCCCGGGGGGCACCGGGGAG.

A note on this clone: The read is 3 residues too short to cover the CDR3 end, so that end is filled in from the germline J gene. The V and J genes are TRBV11-2 and TRBJ1-6, with 7 bases aligning to TRBD1. CDR1 and CDR2 (germline): SGHAT, FQNNGV. The V and J ends lost 4 bases and 6 bases, in that order; junction bases with no gene match: 3. This CDR3 has 14 residues. The CDR3 protein is CASSYAGGNSPLHF. Partial CDR3 DNA: TGTGCCAGCAGCTACGCAGGGGGTAATTCACCC.

With respect to this clone: The CDR3 end falls 3 residues outside the read, so it is completed with the germline J gene. The V call is TRBV11-2, the J call TRBJ1-1; the D gene is possibly TRBD1 (5 bases). The CDR3 is 13 residues long. Germline lookup yields CDR1 SGHAT and CDR2 FQNNGV. V dropped 1 base and J dropped 7 bases, with 10 bases sitting between them. CDR3 in amino acids: CASSLGREVEAFF. The CDR3 bases that were read are TGTGCCAGCAGCTTAGGCAGGGAAGTTGAA. The full variable domain, completed using reference TRBV11-2 and TRBJ1-1, is EAGVAQSPRYKIIEKRQSVAFWCNPISGHATLYWYQQILGQGPKLLIQFQNNGVVDDSQLPKDRFSAERLKGVDSTLKIQPAKLEDSAVYLCASSLGREVEAFFGQGTRLTVV.

As regards this clone: The sequenced fragment ends 3 residues before the CDR3 boundary, so the rest is inferred from the germline J gene. This rearrangement joins TRBV5-1 to TRBJ2-7; D is unclear. The CDR3 has 14 residues. The ends were cut back, 4 bases at V and 2 bases at J, with 13 bases in the middle. Germline CDR1 reads SGHRS; CDR2 reads YFSETQ. CDR3 region: CASSIDDGPYEQYF. CDR3 bases read: TGCGCCAGCAGCATTGACGATGGGCCCTACGAG.

Of note for this clone: The missing CDR3 end, 3 residues past where the read stops, is filled in from the germline J gene. J is TRBJ1-5 and V is TRBV4-1, with 8 bases identical to TRBD1. CDR3 size: 14 residues. Trimming at V came to 3 bases and at J to 5 bases, leaving 3 bases not matched to a gene. Germline V gives CDR1 MGHRA, CDR2 YSYEKL. The CDR3 reads CASSHVTGDQPQHF. CDR3 bases read: TGCGCCAGCAGCCACGTGACAGGGGATCAGCCC.

Remarks on this clone: Coverage ceases 3 residues before the CDR3 finishes, and the germline J gene fills in the end. The rearrangement uses TRBV7-6 and TRBJ1-1; 7 bases align to TRBD1. The V gene end was trimmed by 5 bases and the J gene end by 5 bases; junction bases not matched to a gene: 5. The germline V gene encodes CDR1 SGHVS and CDR2 FNYEAQ. The CDR3 is 13 amino acids. The covered CDR3 bases are TGTGCCAGCAGCGCGGGACAGCCAACTGAA. It encodes CASSAGQPTE. In full, the CDR3 reads CASSAGQPTEAFF.

Comment on this clone: The read ends 3 residues early relative to the CDR3; the germline J gene fills the gap. This chain uses TRBV5-5 with TRBJ1-1; the D gene is possibly TRBD1 (5 bases). Germline CDR1 SGHKS, CDR2 YYEKEE (reference sequence). The V gene lost 2 bases and the J gene lost 5 bases, with 7 bases spanning the gap. The CDR3 spans 12 residues. CDR3 residues: CASSLGVTEAFF. Partial CDR3 DNA: TGTGCCAGCAGCTTAGGGGTGACTGAA.

Comments on this clone: The read ends 3 residues before the CDR3 terminus; that terminus is restored from the germline J gene. The V gene is TRBV7-8, the J gene TRBJ1-4; 8 bases match TRBD1. The CDR3 consists of 14 residues. Germline CDR1 and CDR2: SGHVS and FQNEAQ. V gave up 3 bases and J gave up 10 bases; unmatched junction bases: 7. CDR3 in amino acids: CASSFDRGERKLFF. Incomplete CDR3 DNA: TGTGCCAGCAGCTTCGACAGGGGAGAAAGAAAA.

Concerning this clone itself: Coverage ceases 3 residues before the CDR3 finishes, and the germline J gene fills in the end. V usage is TRBV5-5 and J usage is TRBJ2-7, with 7 bases matching TRBD1. In germline, CDR1 is SGHKS, CDR2 YYEKEE (reference sequence). The CDR3 has 14 residues. J gave up 0 bases and V 5 bases, and 5 bases lay outside the gene matches. The CDR3 bases that were read are TGTGCCAGCAGATCCGGGACAGCCTCCTACGAG. Translating gives CASRSGTASYE. The complete CDR3 sequence is CASRSGTASYEQYF.

On this clone itself: From the germline J gene comes the end of the CDR3, since the read stops 3 residues before it. The genes are TRBV2 and TRBJ1-6, with D perhaps matching TRBD1 (6 bases). The CDR3 contains 14 residues. V lost 11 bases to trimming and J lost 6 bases, with 17 bases between them. The V gene's germline CDR1 is SNHLY and CDR2 FYNNEI. Here the CDR3 reads CAGRGGASNSPLHF. The CDR3 DNA, read in part, is TGTGCCGGACGGGGGGGGGCTAGTAATTCACCC.

A word on this clone: Sequencing ends 3 residues short of the CDR3 end; the germline J gene provides the rest. The chain employs TRBV6-2 or TRBV6-3 and TRBJ2-6, with D perhaps TRBD2 (6 bases). The CDR3 sequence is 17 residues long. The V gene's germline CDR1 is MNHEY and CDR2 SVGEGT. Trimming took off 0 bases at V and 3 bases at J, with 12 bases between the two ends. CDR3 amino acids: CASSYSGLIVGANVLTF. The sequenced CDR3 bases are TGTGCCAGCAGTTACTCGGGACTGATCGTTGGGGCCAACGTC.

The CDR3 protein is CASRTGTGYSGELFF. The CDR3 DNA, read in part, is TGTGCCAGCAGGACCGGGACAGGGTATTCCGGGGAG. The gene calls are TRBV6-4 and TRBJ2-2; 9 nucleotides align to TRBD1. The CDR3 end is not reached by the read, which stops 3 residues before it; the germline J gene fills it in. V was clipped by 6 bases and J by 6 bases; unmatched bases: 8. The CDR3 loop spans 15 amino acids. The germline V gene encodes CDR1 MRHNA and CDR2 SNTAGT.

Note on this clone: The CDR3 extends 3 residues past the end of the read, so its final part is completed from the germline J gene. The rearrangement links TRBV7-8 to TRBJ1-1, with D uncertain. Germline V gives CDR1 SGHVS, CDR2 FQNEAQ. The V and J ends lost 5 bases and 7 bases respectively, with 14 bases between them. This CDR3 is 13 amino acids long. The CDR3 loop reads CASSPGGSDEAFF. The sequenced CDR3 bases are TGTGCCAGCAGCCCCGGCGGGTCCGATGAA.

The sequenced CDR3 bases are TGTGCCAGCAGCGGACTAGCGGGAGTGGTCGACGAG. Protein: CASSGLAGVVDE. The complete CDR3 reads CASSGLAGVVDEQYF. The V call is TRBV2, the J call TRBJ2-7; 13 nucleotides align to TRBD2. The read terminates 3 residues ahead of where the CDR3 ends, so the germline J gene completes it. This CDR3 contains 15 residues. Looked up from germline, CDR1 is SNHLY and CDR2 is FYNNEI. Losses at the gene ends were 6 bases for V and 5 bases for J; bases not matched to a gene: 7.

About this clone itself: The sequenced fragment ends 3 residues before the CDR3 boundary, so the rest is inferred from the germline J gene. The V and J genes are TRBV19 and TRBJ1-5, with D hard to call. V gave up 0 bases and J gave up 7 bases, with 13 bases separating them. There are 15 residues in the CDR3. CDR1 is LNHDA and CDR2 is SQIVND in the germline V gene (reference sequence). Incomplete CDR3 DNA: TGTGCCAGTAGTATAGATAACAGCCCATCCCAGCCC. Translated: CASSIDNSPSQP. The CDR3 in full is CASSIDNSPSQPQHF.

Of note for this clone: Coverage ceases 3 residues before the CDR3 finishes, and the germline J gene fills in the end. The chain has TRBV2 and TRBJ2-3, with 10 bases identical to TRBD2. The germline V gene has CDR1 SNHLY and CDR2 FYNNEI. The CDR3 runs 14 residues. The V segment lost 5 bases and the J segment 7 bases; nucleotides outside the gene matches: 6. The CDR3 spells CASSIAGGDNTQYF. CDR3 DNA (partial): TGTGCCAGCAGTATAGCGGGGGGAGACAATACG.

Worth noting for this clone: From the germline J gene comes the end of the CDR3, since the read stops 3 residues before it. V gene TRBV28 combines with J gene TRBJ2-5; the D gene is possibly TRBD2 (5 bases). The CDR3 runs 14 residues. CDR1 and CDR2 (germline): MDHEN, SYDVKM. V was trimmed by 5 bases and J by 5 bases, leaving 15 bases between them. The CDR3 DNA, read in part, is TGTGCCAGCAGTCCCCAACTAGGGCGGGAGACC. This gives the protein CASSPQLGRET. The full CDR3 sequence reads CASSPQLGRETQYF.